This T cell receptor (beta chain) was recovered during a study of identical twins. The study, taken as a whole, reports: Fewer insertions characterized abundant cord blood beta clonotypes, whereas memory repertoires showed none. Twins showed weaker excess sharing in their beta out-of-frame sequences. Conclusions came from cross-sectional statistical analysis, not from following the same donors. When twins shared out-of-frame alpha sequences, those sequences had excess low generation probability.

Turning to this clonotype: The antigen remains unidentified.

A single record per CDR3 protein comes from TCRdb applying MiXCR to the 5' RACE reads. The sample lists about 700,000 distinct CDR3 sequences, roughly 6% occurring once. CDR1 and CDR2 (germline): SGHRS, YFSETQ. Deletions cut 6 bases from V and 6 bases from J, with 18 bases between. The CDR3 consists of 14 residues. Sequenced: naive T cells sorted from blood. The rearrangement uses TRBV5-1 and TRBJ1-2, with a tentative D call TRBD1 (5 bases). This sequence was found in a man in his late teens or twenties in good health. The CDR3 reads CASTASLRDDGYTF. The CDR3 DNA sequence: TGCGCCAGCACCGCGTCGCTCAGGGACGATGGCTACACCTTC.